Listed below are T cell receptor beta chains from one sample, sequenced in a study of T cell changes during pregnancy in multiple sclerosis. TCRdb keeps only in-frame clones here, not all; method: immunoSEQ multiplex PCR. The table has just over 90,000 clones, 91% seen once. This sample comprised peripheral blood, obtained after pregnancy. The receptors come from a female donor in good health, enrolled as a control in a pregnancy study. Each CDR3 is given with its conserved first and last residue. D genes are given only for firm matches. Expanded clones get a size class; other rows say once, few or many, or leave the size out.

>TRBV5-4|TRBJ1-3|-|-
CASSSGTFGNTIYF
TGTGCCAGCAGCTCCGGGACTTTTGGAAACACCATATATTTT
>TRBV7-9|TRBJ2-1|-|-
CASSQWMNRANLGEQFF
TGTGCCAGCAGTCAATGGATGAACAGGGCAAATCTCGGTGAGCAGTTCTTC
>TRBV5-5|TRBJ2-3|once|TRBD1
CASSFRDRGGTDTQYF
TGTGCCAGCAGCTTCCGGGACAGGGGGGGTACAGATACGCAGTATTTT
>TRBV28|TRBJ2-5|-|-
CASSSLSQGVDF
TGTGCCAGCAGCTCCCTAAGTCAGGGCGTGGACTTC
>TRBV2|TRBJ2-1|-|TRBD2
CASSGLAGGLNEQFF
TGTGCCAGCAGCGGACTAGCGGGGGGACTCAATGAGCAGTTCTTC
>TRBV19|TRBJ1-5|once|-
CASSIGPGNQPQHF
TGTGCCAGTAGTATAGGTCCGGGCAATCAGCCCCAGCATTTT
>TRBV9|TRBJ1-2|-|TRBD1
CASSPGQGDYGYTF
TGTGCCAGCAGTCCGGGACAGGGCGACTATGGCTACACCTTC
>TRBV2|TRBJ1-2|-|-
CASSALQGNGYTF
TGTGCCAGCAGTGCCCTCCAGGGTAATGGCTACACCTTC
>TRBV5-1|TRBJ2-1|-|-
CASSLGQNEQFF
TGCGCCAGCAGCTTGGGTCAGAATGAGCAGTTCTTC
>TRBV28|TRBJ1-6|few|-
CASSSDIPLHF
TGTGCCAGCAGTTCCGACATACCCCTCCACTTT
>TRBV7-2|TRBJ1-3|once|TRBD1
CASSLGGQGWDTIYF
TGTGCCAGCAGCTTAGGCGGACAGGGATGGGACACCATATATTTT
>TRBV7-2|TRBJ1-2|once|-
CASSLAMGGASGYTF
TGTGCCAGCAGCCTAGCGATGGGGGGAGCCTCTGGCTACACCTTC
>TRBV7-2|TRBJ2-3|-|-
CASSPPSADTQYF
TGTGCCAGCAGCCCCCCCTCCGCAGATACGCAGTATTTT
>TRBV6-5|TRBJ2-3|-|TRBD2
CASRKAGGRDTQYF
TGTGCCAGCAGAAAGGCGGGGGGGCGAGATACGCAGTATTTT
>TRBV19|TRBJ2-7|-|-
CASSMDSVVYEQYF
TGTGCCAGTAGTATGGACAGTGTTGTCTACGAGCAGTACTTC
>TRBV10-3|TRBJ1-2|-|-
CAISERLGGGVSGGYTF
TGTGCCATCAGTGAGAGGCTTGGTGGAGGGGTATCTGGTGGCTACACCTTC